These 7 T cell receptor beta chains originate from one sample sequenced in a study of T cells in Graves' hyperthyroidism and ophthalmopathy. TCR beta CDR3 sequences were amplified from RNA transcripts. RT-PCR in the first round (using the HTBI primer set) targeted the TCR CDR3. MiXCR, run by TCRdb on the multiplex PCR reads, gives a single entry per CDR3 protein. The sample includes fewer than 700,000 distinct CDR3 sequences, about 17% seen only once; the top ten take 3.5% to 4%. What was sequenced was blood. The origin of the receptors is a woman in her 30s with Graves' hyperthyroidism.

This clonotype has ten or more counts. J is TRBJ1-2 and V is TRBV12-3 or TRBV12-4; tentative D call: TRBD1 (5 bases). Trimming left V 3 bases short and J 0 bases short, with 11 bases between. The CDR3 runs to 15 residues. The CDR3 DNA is TGTGCCAGCAGTTTTTCAGGGAGAGCTAACTATGGCTACACCTTC. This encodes CASSFSGRANYGYTF.

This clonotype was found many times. The CDR3 reads CASSQEWQRGDEKLFF. The CDR3 coding sequence is TGTGCCAGCAGCCAAGAATGGCAAAGGGGAGACGAAAAACTGTTTTTT. The chain joins TRBV3-1 to TRBJ1-4, with D tentatively TRBD1 (5 bases). Germline V gives CDR1 LGHDT, CDR2 YNNKEL (reference sequence). The CDR3 length is 16 residues. Trimming stripped 0 bases from V and 8 bases from J, with 16 bases between.

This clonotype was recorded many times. CDR3 in amino acids: CAITITGDNSPLHF. The CDR3 DNA reads TGTGCCATCACTATAACAGGGGACAATTCACCCCTCCACTTT. This chain connects TRBV10-3 to TRBJ1-6, with 7 positions matching TRBD1. The CDR3 spans 14 residues. Germline lookup yields CDR1 ENHRY and CDR2 SYGVKD. Trimming took 7 bases from V and 7 from J; bases not matched to a gene: 7.

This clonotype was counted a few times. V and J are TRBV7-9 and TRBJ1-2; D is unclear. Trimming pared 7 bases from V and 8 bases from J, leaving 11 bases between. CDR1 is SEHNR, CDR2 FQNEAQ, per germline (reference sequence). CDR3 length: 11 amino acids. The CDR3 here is CASKNIAGYTF. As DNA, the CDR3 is TGTGCCAGCAAAAATATCGCAGGCTACACCTTC.

CDR3 region: CASSPGDRGGVNTEAFF. The CDR3 region has the DNA TGTGCCAGCAGCCCCGGGGACAGGGGAGGGGTGAACACTGAAGCTTTCTTT. The V gene is TRBV13, the J gene TRBJ1-1, with 10 bases that match TRBD1. Germline trimming cut 5 bases from V and 0 bases from J; bases unmatched to any gene: 9. Germline CDR1 PRHDT, CDR2 FYEKMQ (reference sequence). The CDR3 runs 17 residues.

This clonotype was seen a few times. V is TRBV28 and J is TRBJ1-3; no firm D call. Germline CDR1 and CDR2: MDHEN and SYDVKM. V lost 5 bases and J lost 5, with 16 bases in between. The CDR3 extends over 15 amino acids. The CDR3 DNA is TGTGCCAGCAGTCCCACTTACGGGTATCGAAACACCATATATTTT. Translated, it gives CASSPTYGYRNTIYF.

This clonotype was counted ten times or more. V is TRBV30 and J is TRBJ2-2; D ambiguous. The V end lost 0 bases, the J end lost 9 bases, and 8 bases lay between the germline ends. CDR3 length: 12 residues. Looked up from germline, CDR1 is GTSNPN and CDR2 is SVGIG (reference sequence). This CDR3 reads CAWSVMGRELFF. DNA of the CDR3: TGTGCCTGGAGTGTAATGGGAAGGGAGCTGTTTTTT.